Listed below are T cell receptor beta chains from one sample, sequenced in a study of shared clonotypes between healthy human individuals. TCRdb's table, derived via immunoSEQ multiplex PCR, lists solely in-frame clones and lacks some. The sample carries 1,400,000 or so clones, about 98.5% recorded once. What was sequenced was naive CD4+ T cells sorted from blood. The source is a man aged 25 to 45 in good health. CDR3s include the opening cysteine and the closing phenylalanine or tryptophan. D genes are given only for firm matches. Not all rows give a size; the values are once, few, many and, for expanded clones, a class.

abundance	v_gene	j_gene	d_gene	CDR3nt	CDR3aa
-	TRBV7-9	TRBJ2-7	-	TGTGCCATAGCTGGTGGAGTGGATTTCTGGGACGAGCAGTACTTC	CAIAGGVDFWDEQYF
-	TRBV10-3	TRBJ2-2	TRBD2	TGTGCCATCAGTGGGGACTATTCGAACACCGGGGAGCTGTTTTTT	CAISGDYSNTGELFF
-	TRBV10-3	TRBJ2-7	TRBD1	TGTGCCATCAGTGAGTCTAGGGGGCGCAACTACGAGCAGTACTTC	CAISESRGRNYEQYF
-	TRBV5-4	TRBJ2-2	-	TGTGCCAGCAGCTCCCCGGCGAGCGGCACGAACACCGGGGAGCTGTTTTTT	CASSSPASGTNTGELFF
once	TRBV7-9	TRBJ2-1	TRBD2	TGTGCCAGCACAAAACTAGCGTCCTACAATGAGCAGTTCTTC	CASTKLASYNEQFF
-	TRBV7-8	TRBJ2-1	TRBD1	TGTGCCAGCACCGGGGAAACGACAGGGATTTACTCCTACAATGAGCAGTTCTTC	CASTGETTGIYSYNEQFF
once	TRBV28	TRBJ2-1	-	TGTGCCAGCAGTGACGGCGGGACCTCCTACAATGAGCAGTTCTTC	CASSDGGTSYNEQFF
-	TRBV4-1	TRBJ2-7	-	TGCGCCAGCAGCCAATCTGACTATAGCTACGAGCAGTACTTC	CASSQSDYSYEQYF
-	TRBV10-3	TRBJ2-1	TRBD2	TGTGCCATCAGTGAGACCGGGACTAGGGTTGCGTGGTCCTACAATGAGCAGTTCTTC	CAISETGTRVAWSYNEQFF
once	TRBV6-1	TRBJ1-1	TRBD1	TGTGCCAGCAGTGAAGTGGGGACAGGGAACACTGAAGCTTTCTTT	CASSEVGTGNTEAFF
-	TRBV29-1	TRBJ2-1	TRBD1	TGCAGCGTTGTGCAGGGGGCGCGGTACTACAATGAGCAGTTCTTC	CSVVQGARYYNEQFF
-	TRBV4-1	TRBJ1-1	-	TGCGCCAGCAGCCAAGGTGACCGACTCCTCTTAATGAACACTGAAGCTTTCTTT	CASSQGDRLLLMNTEAFF
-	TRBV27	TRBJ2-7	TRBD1	TGTGCCAGCAGTTTATTTAGTCGGGGACAGGGAAGGCTCGGCGAGCAGTACTTC	CASSLFSRGQGRLGEQYF
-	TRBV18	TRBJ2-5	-	TGTGCCAGCTCACCTCCTCAAGAGACCCAGTACTTC	CASSPPQETQYF
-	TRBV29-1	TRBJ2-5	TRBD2	TGCAGCGTTGAATTAGCGGGAGGGCCAGAGACCCAGTACTTC	CSVELAGGPETQYF
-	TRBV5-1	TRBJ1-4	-	TGCGCCAGCAGCCCAAGCTGGGAGCCAACTAATGAAAAACTGTTTTTT	CASSPSWEPTNEKLFF
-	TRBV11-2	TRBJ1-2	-	TGTGCCAGCAGCTTACGGGGGCCAAACTATGGCTACACCTTC	CASSLRGPNYGYTF
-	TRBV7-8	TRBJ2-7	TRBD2	TGTGCCAGCAGCAAGGTAACTTCCGGGACTAGTTTCTACGAGCAGTACTTC	CASSKVTSGTSFYEQYF
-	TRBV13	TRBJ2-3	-	TGTGCCAGCAGAGGACTTCTGAGCACAGATACGCAGTATTTT	CASRGLLSTDTQYF
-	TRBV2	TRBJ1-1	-	TGTGCCAGCAGTGAGACAGCTTGGTACGCTTTCTTT	CASSETAWYAFF
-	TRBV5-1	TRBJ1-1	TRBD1	TGCGCCAGCAGCTTGGCCTTATATGGACAGGCCCCTAACACTGAAGCTTTCTTT	CASSLALYGQAPNTEAFF
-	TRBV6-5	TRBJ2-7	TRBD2	TGTGCCAGCCGTGGGACTAGCGGGAGACCCGACGAGCAGTACTTC	CASRGTSGRPDEQYF
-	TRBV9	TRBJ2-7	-	TGTGCCAGCAGCTCCCGGGCAGACTCCTACGAGCAGTACTTC	CASSSRADSYEQYF
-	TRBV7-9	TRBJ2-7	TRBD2	TGTGCCAGCAGCTTGGGGACTAGCGGCTCCTACGAGCAGTACTTC	CASSLGTSGSYEQYF
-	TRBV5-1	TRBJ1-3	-	TGCGCCAGCAGCTTGGCTGGGGGTTTTGAGGACACCATATATTTT	CASSLAGGFEDTIYF
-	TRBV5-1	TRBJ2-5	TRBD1	TGCGCCAGCAGCTGGGGGACAGGGGGCGGTGAGACCCAGTACTTC	CASSWGTGGGETQYF
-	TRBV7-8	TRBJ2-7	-	TGTGCCAGCAGCTTAGTAATTGGAGACTTCGTCTCCTACGAGCAGTACTTC	CASSLVIGDFVSYEQYF
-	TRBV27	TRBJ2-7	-	TGTGCCAGCAGTTTATCGCCCTCCGCCTACGAGCAGTACTTC	CASSLSPSAYEQYF
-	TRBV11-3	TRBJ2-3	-	TGTGCCAGCAGCCCCGACGGAGGGGAAACAACGCAGTATTTT	CASSPDGGETTQYF
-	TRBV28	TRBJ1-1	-	TGTGCCAGCAGTTTGTGGCTCTTTGAAGCTTTCTTT	CASSLWLFEAFF
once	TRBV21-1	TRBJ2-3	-	TGTGCCAGCAGCATGGGGACAGGGGAAGATACGCAGTATTTT	CASSMGTGEDTQYF
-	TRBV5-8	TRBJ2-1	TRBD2	TGTGCCAGCAGCCCGAGCGGGAGCTCCTACAATGAGCAGTTCTTC	CASSPSGSSYNEQFF
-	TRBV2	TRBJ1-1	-	TGTGCCAGCAGTGAAGTTTCAGGGCCAGGGAACACTGAAGCTTTCTTT	CASSEVSGPGNTEAFF
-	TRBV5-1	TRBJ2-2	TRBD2	TGCGCCAGCAGCTCCGGTACTAGCGGAGAAAACACCGGGGAGCTGTTTTTT	CASSSGTSGENTGELFF
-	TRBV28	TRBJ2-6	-	TGTGCCAGCAGTTTCGGAGGGTCTGGGGCCAACGTCCTGACTTTC	CASSFGGSGANVLTF
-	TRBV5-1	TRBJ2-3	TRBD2	TGCGCCAGCACCCCCGGGACTAGCAGCACAGATACGCAGTATTTT	CASTPGTSSTDTQYF
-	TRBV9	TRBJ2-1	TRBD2	TGTGCCAGCAGCCAACGACTAGCGGGAGCGTGGGATGAGCAGTTCTTC	CASSQRLAGAWDEQFF
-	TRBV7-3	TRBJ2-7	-	TGTGCCAGCAGCTTATCGCCAGGGAGAGGTAACGAGCAGTACTTC	CASSLSPGRGNEQYF
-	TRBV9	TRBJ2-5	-	TGTGCCAGCAGCGTAAGGGGTTCTCGGGAGACCCAGTACTTC	CASSVRGSRETQYF
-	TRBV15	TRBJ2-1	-	TGTGCCACCAGCAGCGATCTACGAACTAGAATACAGTTCTTC	CATSSDLRTRIQFF
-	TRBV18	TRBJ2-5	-	TGTGCCAGCTCACCTGTTTCAGGGGAGGAGACCCAGTACTTC	CASSPVSGEETQYF
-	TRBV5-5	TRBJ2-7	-	TGTGCCAGCAGCCCGACAACACTAAGCCTCTCCTACGAGCAGTACTTC	CASSPTTLSLSYEQYF